The following is a T cell receptor (beta chain) sequence with its context. This sample was included in a study of blood T cell repertoires in COVID-19. On the study more broadly: Both acute and convalescent COVID-19 samples were obtained from the United States, Italy and Spain. From T cells, B-cell-depleted T cells, or PBMCs came the material, which was cDNA or gDNA.

Profiled with immunoSEQ multiplex PCR; TCRdb holds only in-frame clones, not every one. The sample holds some 120,000 clones, roughly 72% seen once. This CDR3 has 15 residues. The ends were cut back, 0 bases at V and 0 bases at J, with 9 bases in the middle. The germline CDR1 and CDR2 sequences are LGHDT and YNNKEL (reference sequence). This TCR derives from a human donor in a cohort sampled during active COVID-19. The genes are TRBV3-1 (or the pseudogene TRBV3-2) and TRBJ2-7, with D uncertain. The sequenced sample consisted of peripheral blood. The CDR3, as DNA: TGTGCCAGCAGCCAAGATACAGCTACCTCCTACGAGCAGTACTTC. Its protein is CASSQDTATSYEQYF.